This TCR beta chain was identified during a study of cytomegalovirus exposure and HLA in healthy donors. Concerning this clone itself: Its cognate antigen is unknown.

CDR1 is SGHRS and CDR2 is YFSETQ in the germline V gene. V lost 1 base and J lost 6; bases outside the gene matches: 7. This CDR3 has 15 residues. Notes on the study in general: TCR beta sequences numbering under 20,000 were associated with HLA alleles at 0.05 false discovery rate in a later analysis. Some V segments (TRBV6-2 and TRBV6-3 among them) were excluded as indistinguishable. In terms of immune exposure information, only CMV serostatus was available.

The study ran its PCR with 60 Vbeta and 13 Jbeta primers. The assay was immunoSEQ multiplex PCR, and TCRdb's table has in-frame clones only and misses some. The sample lists 58,000 or so clones; less than 75% were seen once. The receptor was derived from a middle-aged man in good health and CMV-seropositive. The chain couples TRBV5-1 to TRBJ2-1; 7 bases line up with TRBD1. The sequencing input was PBMCs. CDR3 nucleotide sequence: TGCGCCAGCAGCTTGATGAGGGGGCAATTCAATGAGCAGTTCTTC. The encoded protein is CASSLMRGQFNEQFF. The complete variable domain, with remaining parts taken from reference TRBV5-1 and TRBJ2-1, reads KAGVTQTPRYLIKTRGQQVTLSCSPISGHRSVSWYQQTPGQGLQFLFEYFSETQRNKGNFPGRFSGRQFSNSRSEMNVSTLELGDSALYLCASSLMRGQFNEQFFGPGTRLTVL.